These T cell receptor beta chains were read from a single sample in a study of T cell responses to AZD1222 COVID-19 vaccine. Sequencing was performed with immunoSEQ multiplex PCR; in TCRdb, only in-frame clones are kept and a portion is missing. The sample contains 99,000 or so clones, 80% to 90% of which appear only once. The sequencing here drew on peripheral blood, taken on day 0 of AZD1222 vaccination. Every receptor here comes from an adult in good health. CDR3s include the opening cysteine and the closing phenylalanine or tryptophan. The D gene is left open where the match is weak. Clone size is shown for a subset of rows, as once, few, many or a class of expanded clone.

D gene	clone size	V gene	J gene	CDR3 DNA	CDR3 protein
TRBD1	.	TRBV5-1	TRBJ1-1	TGCGCCAGCAAACCGGACAGGGGGGCGATGAACACTGAAGCTTTCTTT	CASKPDRGAMNTEAFF
.	.	TRBV2	TRBJ1-5	TGTGCCAGCAGTGAGAAGGGTCAGCCCCAGCATTTT	CASSEKGQPQHF
.	once	TRBV5-1	TRBJ2-3	TGCGCCAGCAGCTTTACGGGGGTGAGCACAGATACGCAGTATTTT	CASSFTGVSTDTQYF
.	.	TRBV7-8	TRBJ1-5	TGTGCCAGCAGCTTAGCGGGCGGGTACAATCAGCCCCAGCATTTT	CASSLAGGYNQPQHF
.	.	TRBV28	TRBJ1-5	TGTGCCAGCAATGAGGGGGATAGCAATCAGCCCCAGCATTTT	CASNEGDSNQPQHF
TRBD2	.	TRBV4-1	TRBJ2-1	TGCGCCAGCAGCCAAGCTCGCGGGACTAGTTCCTACAATGAGCAGTTCTTC	CASSQARGTSSYNEQFF
.	.	TRBV6-4	TRBJ1-5	TGTGCCAGCAGTGACTGGGTCCCCAATCAGCCCCAGCATTTT	CASSDWVPNQPQHF
TRBD2	.	TRBV14	TRBJ2-1	TGTGCCAGCAGCCAAGCCCTAACTAGCGGGAGAAAGGGTGAGCAGTTCTTC	CASSQALTSGRKGEQFF
.	.	TRBV19	TRBJ2-2	TGTGCCAGTAGTCCGGCGGGCTTGAACACCGGGGAGCTGTTTTTT	CASSPAGLNTGELFF
TRBD2	.	TRBV5-1	TRBJ2-1	TGCGCCAGCAGCTTCGGGACTAGGTACAATGAGCAGTTCTTC	CASSFGTRYNEQFF
.	.	TRBV21-1	TRBJ2-7	TGTGCCAGCAGCAAAGATGAGGGTTCCCTTATAGAGCAGTACTTC	CASSKDEGSLIEQYF
.	few	TRBV14	TRBJ1-2	TGTGCCAGCAGCCAAGATAATCATGGCTACACCTTC	CASSQDNHGYTF
.	once	TRBV19	TRBJ1-5	TGTGCCAGTAGTATCCCAGGGTGGCATCAGCCCCAGCATTTT	CASSIPGWHQPQHF
.	.	TRBV15	TRBJ1-2	TGTGCCACCAGCAGAGGGACAAGTGGTAGTAACGGCTATGGCTACACCTTC	CATSRGTSGSNGYGYTF
.	.	TRBV6-4	TRBJ2-1	TGTGCCAGCAGTGAGGAGGGGGCCGTCAATGAGCAGTTCTTC	CASSEEGAVNEQFF
TRBD1	.	TRBV25-1	TRBJ1-2	TGTGCCAGCAGAATAGACAGGGGCTATGGCTACACCTTC	CASRIDRGYGYTF
.	.	TRBV7-3	TRBJ1-1	TGTGCCAGCAGCTTGGGACTTTTGAACACTGAAGCTTTCTTT	CASSLGLLNTEAFF
TRBD1	.	TRBV19	TRBJ2-7	TGTGCCAGTAGTATAGGTGGACAGGGGGGAAACGAGCAGTACTTC	CASSIGGQGGNEQYF
.	few	TRBV6-4	TRBJ2-3	TGTGCCAGCAGTGAAAGACAGGGCACAGATACGCAGTATTTT	CASSERQGTDTQYF
.	once	TRBV10-3	TRBJ2-6	TGTGCCATCAGCGACAGCTCTGGGGCCAACGTCCTGACTTTC	CAISDSSGANVLTF
TRBD1	.	TRBV5-5	TRBJ1-2	TGTGCCAGCAGCGTCAAGGGGGCTAGCTATGGCTACACCTTC	CASSVKGASYGYTF
TRBD1	.	TRBV5-1	TRBJ2-1	TGCGCCAGCAGCTGGGGTGGACAGGGGTATGCTAGTGAGCAGTTCTTC	CASSWGGQGYASEQFF
.	.	TRBV4-1	TRBJ2-7	TGCGCCAGCAGCCAGGAACTCTTCTCCTACGAGCAGTACTTC	CASSQELFSYEQYF
.	.	TRBV9	TRBJ2-3	TGTGCCAGCAGCGTACACCCCAGCGTGGGAAGTGCAGATACGCAGTATTTT	CASSVHPSVGSADTQYF
TRBD1	few	TRBV5-1	TRBJ1-1	TGCGCCAGCTGGGGGACAGGTGGAATGAACACTGAAGCTTTCTTT	CASWGTGGMNTEAFF
.	.	TRBV9	TRBJ2-5	TGTGCCAGCAGCGTAGCAGGGAAAGAGACCCAGTACTTC	CASSVAGKETQYF
TRBD1	.	TRBV3-1/TRBV3-2	TRBJ1-5	TGTGCCAGCAGCCAGGGCAGGGGGATACGACAGCCCCAGCATTTT	CASSQGRGIRQPQHF
.	.	TRBV5-6	TRBJ1-4	TGTGCCAGCAGCTCGCGAGAGACAGGCCGGAGGGAAAAACTGTTTTTT	CASSSRETGRREKLFF
TRBD1	.	TRBV2	TRBJ1-1	TGTGCCAGCAGTGAAGAAAAGGGGGCGAACACTGAAGCTTTCTTT	CASSEEKGANTEAFF
.	.	TRBV6-5	TRBJ2-1	TGTGCCAGCAGTTACGGAGACCGCAATGAGCAGTTCTTC	CASSYGDRNEQFF
.	.	TRBV10-3	TRBJ2-1	TGTGCCATCAGTGAGCCACTGCTAGTAACGGGGGGCCGAAGCTCCTACAATGAGCAGTTCTTC	CAISEPLLVTGGRSSYNEQFF
TRBD1	.	TRBV19	TRBJ1-2	TGTGCCACCCTTATAAGGGACAGGATTGCGGGCTTTGGCTACACCTTC	CATLIRDRIAGFGYTF
.	.	TRBV7-9	TRBJ2-2	TGTGCCAGCAGCCTACCCGCGTTTGCCCCGAACACCGGGGAGCTGTTTTTT	CASSLPAFAPNTGELFF
.	.	TRBV28	TRBJ2-3	TGTGCCAGCAGTTTGAGCACAGATACGCAGTATTTT	CASSLSTDTQYF
.	.	TRBV5-4	TRBJ2-7	TGTGCCAGCAGCTTTTCAACAGGCTTTGATATTGTCTACGAGCAGTACTTC	CASSFSTGFDIVYEQYF
.	.	TRBV9	TRBJ2-2	TGTGCCAGCAGCCCCCATTATCGGTGGGAGAACACCGGGGAGCTGTTTTTT	CASSPHYRWENTGELFF
TRBD1	.	TRBV4-2	TRBJ1-2	TGTGCCAGCAGCCTCCGGGACAGGGCTGGTCCTAACTATGGCTACACCTTC	CASSLRDRAGPNYGYTF
TRBD2	.	TRBV4-2	TRBJ2-1	TGTGCCAGCAGCCAAGGGGCGACGGGACTAGCTTCCCATGAGCAGTTCTTC	CASSQGATGLASHEQFF
.	.	TRBV11-2	TRBJ2-2	TGTGCCAGTAGGGGACTCTTTCTCACCGGGGAGCTGTTTTTT	CASRGLFLTGELFF
TRBD1	.	TRBV5-1	TRBJ2-5	TGCGCCAGCAGCTTGGGTGCAGGGACAGGCAAAGAGACCCAGTACTTC	CASSLGAGTGKETQYF
.	.	TRBV3-1/TRBV3-2	TRBJ2-7	TGTGCCAGCAGCGCGCAAAGGGGTGCCCCCTACGAGCAGTACTTC	CASSAQRGAPYEQYF
.	.	TRBV28	TRBJ2-7	TGTGCCAGCAGTCAACGGCACTACGAGCAGTACTTC	CASSQRHYEQYF